This T cell receptor beta chain is from a study of cytomegalovirus exposure and HLA in healthy donors. V was pared by 1 base and J by 2 bases, with 27 bases between. Germline CDR1 is SGHKS and CDR2 is YYEKEE (reference sequence). This CDR3 is built from 20 residues. Primers for the PCR totalled 60 Vbeta and 13 Jbeta. Profiling relied on immunoSEQ multiplex PCR, and the TCRdb table lists in-frame clones only, not all of them. Here the sample spans more than 100,000 clones, roughly 76% being singletons. The sample was PBMCs. The chain carries TRBV5-5 and TRBJ2-5; a weak D match, TRBD1 (7 bases). The TCR was taken from a man younger than 40 in good health and CMV-seronegative. In DNA form, the CDR3 reads TGTGCCAGCAGCTTGATGGGTCGGGCAGGGGGACTTTTCATTCAAGAGACCCAGTACTTC. Protein product: CASSLMGRAGGLFIQETQYF. Variable domain in full (rest from reference TRBV5-5 and TRBJ2-5): DAGVTQSPTHLIKTRGQQVTLRCSPISGHKSVSWYQQVLGQGPQFIFQYYEKEERGRGNFPDRFSARQFPNYSSELNVNALLLGDSALYLCASSLMGRAGGLFIQETQYFGPGTRLLVL.